This T cell receptor (beta chain) emerged from a study of T cells in Graves' hyperthyroidism and ophthalmopathy. Study overall: It was at initial diagnosis, before any treatment, that peripheral blood was collected. Study-wide results and caveats: Most clonotypes expanded in thyroid above 0.001 were likewise present in blood.

This clonotype was seen more than once but under ten times. The antigen remains unidentified. RNA transcripts served as the template for amplifying TCR beta CDR3 regions. First-round RT-PCR of the TCR CDR3 relied on the HTBI primer set. TCRdb re-analysed the multiplex PCR reads in MiXCR, keeping a single row per CDR3 protein. The repertoire has 310,000 or so distinct CDR3 sequences, 17% of them found once; the top ten carry approximately 57%. The germline V gene has CDR1 LNHDA and CDR2 SQIVND (reference sequence). Trimming removed 1 base at V and 3 bases at J, with 12 bases between. The CDR3 spans 15 residues. Exclusion followed for patients with uncontrolled infection, other autoimmune disease, pregnancy or lactation. Orbital computed tomography and thyroid ultrasound, together with serum TRAb and thyroxine and clinical symptoms, were used for diagnoses.

The clonotype originates from a woman aged 55-70 years with Graves' ophthalmopathy. This chain uses TRBV19 with TRBJ1-2; a weak D match, TRBD1 (6 bases). Sequencing input: blood. Written as DNA, the CDR3 is TGTGCCAGTAGTATAGCGACTGGGGGCGACTATGGCTACACCTTC. It is translated as CASSIATGGDYGYTF.